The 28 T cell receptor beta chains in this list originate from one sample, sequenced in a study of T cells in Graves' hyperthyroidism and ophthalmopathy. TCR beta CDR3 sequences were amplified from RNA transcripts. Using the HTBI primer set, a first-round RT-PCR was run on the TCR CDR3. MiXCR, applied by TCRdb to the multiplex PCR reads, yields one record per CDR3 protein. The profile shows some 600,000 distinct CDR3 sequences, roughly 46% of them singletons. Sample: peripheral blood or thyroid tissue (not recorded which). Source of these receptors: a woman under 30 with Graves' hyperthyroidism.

Here the CDR3 DNA reads TGTGCCAGCAGCCGGACGGACAGGGCTGGAAACACCATATATTTT. Residues: CASSRTDRAGNTIYF. This chain links TRBV2 with TRBJ1-3, with 8 bases lining up with TRBD1. J lost 2 bases, V lost 6 bases, and 6 bases had no gene match. This CDR3 region has 15 residues. Germline V CDR1 and CDR2: SNHLY, FYNNEI.

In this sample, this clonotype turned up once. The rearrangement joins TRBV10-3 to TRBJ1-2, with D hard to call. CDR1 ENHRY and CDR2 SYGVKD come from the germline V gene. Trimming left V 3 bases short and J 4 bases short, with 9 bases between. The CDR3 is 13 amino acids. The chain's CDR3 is CAISEMGTYGYTF. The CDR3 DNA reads TGTGCCATCAGTGAAATGGGAACCTATGGCTACACCTTC.

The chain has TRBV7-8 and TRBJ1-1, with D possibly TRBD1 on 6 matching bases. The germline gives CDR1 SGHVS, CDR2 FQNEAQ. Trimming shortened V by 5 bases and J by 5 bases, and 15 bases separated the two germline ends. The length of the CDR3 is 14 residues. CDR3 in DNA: TGTGCCAGCAGCGCAATAACACAGGGAACTGAAGCTTTCTTT. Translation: CASSAITQGTEAFF.

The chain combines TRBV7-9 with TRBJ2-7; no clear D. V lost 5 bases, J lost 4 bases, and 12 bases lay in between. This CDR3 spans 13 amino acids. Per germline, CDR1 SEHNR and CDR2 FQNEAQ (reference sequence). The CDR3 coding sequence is TGTGCCAGCAGCAAATCGGGCCAATACGAGCAGTACTTC. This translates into CASSKSGQYEQYF. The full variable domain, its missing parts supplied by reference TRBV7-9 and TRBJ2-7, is DTGVSQNPRHKITKRGQNVTFRCDPISEHNRLYWYRQTLGQGPEFLTYFQNEAQLEKSRLLSDRFSAERPKGSFSTLEIQRTEQGDSAMYLCASSKSGQYEQYFGPGTRLTVT.

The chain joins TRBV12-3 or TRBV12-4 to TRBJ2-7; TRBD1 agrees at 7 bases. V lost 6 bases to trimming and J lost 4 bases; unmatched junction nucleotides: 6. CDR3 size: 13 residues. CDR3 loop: CASRRGTAYEQYF. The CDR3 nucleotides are TGTGCCAGCAGGCGAGGGACAGCATACGAGCAGTACTTC.

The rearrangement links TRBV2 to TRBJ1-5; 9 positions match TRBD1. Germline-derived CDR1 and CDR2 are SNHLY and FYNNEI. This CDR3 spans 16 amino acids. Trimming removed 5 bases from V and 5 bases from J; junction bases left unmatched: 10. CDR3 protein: CASSNSGTGKDQPQHF. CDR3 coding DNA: TGTGCCAGCAGTAACTCCGGGACAGGGAAAGATCAGCCCCAGCATTTT.

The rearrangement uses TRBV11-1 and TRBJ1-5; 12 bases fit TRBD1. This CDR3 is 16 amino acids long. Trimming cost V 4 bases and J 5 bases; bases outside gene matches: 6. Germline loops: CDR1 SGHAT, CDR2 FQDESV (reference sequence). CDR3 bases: TGTGCCAGCAGCTCTTTCGGGACAGGGGGCTATCAGCCCCAGCATTTT. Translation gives CASSSFGTGGYQPQHF.

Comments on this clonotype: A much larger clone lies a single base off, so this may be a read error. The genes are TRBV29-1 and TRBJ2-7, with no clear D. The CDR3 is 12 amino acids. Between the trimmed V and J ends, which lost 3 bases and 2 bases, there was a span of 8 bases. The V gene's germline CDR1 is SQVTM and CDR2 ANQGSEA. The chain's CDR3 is CSVEDEPYEQYF. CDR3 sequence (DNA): TGCAGCGTTGAGGACGAACCCTACGAGCAGTACTTC.

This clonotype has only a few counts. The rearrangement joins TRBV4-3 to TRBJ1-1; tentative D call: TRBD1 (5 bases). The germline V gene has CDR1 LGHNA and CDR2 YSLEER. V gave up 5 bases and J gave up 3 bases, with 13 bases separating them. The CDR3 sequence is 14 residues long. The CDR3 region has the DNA TGCGCCAGCAGCATACCAGGGAGGGACACTGAAGCTTTCTTT. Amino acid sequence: CASSIPGRDTEAFF.

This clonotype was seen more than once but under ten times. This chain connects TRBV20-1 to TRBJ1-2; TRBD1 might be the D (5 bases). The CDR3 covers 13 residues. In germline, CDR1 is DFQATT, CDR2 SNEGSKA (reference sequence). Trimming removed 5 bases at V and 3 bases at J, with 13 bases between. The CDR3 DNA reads TGCAGTGCTCCCCAGGACACTTACTATGGCTACACCTTC. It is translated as CSAPQDTYYGYTF.

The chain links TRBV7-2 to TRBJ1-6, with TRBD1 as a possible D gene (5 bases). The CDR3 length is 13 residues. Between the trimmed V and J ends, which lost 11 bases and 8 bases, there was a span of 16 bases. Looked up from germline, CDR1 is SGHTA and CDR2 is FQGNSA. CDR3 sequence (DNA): TGTGCCTGGGCGTGGACACAGGATTCACCCCTCCACTTT. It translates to CAWAWTQDSPLHF. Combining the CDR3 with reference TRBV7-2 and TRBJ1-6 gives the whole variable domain GAGVSQSPSNKVTEKGKDVELRCDPISGHTALYWYRQSLGQGLEFLIYFQGNSAPDKSGLPSDRFSAERTGGSVSTLTIQRTQQEDSAVYLCAWAWTQDSPLHFGNGTRLTVT.

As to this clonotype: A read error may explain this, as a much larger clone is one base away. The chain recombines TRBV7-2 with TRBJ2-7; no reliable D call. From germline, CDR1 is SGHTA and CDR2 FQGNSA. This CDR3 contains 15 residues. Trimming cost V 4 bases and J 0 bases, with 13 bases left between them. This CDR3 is CASSSVGALSYEQYF. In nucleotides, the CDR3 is TGTGCCAGCAGCTCCGTTGGTGCGCTCTCCTACGAGCAGTACTTC.

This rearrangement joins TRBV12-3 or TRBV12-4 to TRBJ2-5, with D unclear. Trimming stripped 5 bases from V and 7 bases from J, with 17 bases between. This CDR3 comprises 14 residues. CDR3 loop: CASSPPLDHATQYF. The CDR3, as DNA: TGTGCCAGCAGTCCTCCGTTGGACCACGCGACCCAGTACTTC.

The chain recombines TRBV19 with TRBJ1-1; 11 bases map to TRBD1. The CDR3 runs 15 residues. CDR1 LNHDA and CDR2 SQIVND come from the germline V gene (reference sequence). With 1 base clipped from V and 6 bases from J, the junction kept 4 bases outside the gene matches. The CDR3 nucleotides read TGTGCCAGTAGTATAGGGGGACAGGGGGTCGCTGAAGCTTTCTTT. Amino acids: CASSIGGQGVAEAFF.

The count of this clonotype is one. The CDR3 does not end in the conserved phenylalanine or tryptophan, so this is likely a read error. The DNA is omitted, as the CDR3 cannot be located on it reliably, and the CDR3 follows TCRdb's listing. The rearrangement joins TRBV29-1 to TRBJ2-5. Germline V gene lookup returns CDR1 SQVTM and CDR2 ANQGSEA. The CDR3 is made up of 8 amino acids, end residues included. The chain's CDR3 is CSVEDGKI.

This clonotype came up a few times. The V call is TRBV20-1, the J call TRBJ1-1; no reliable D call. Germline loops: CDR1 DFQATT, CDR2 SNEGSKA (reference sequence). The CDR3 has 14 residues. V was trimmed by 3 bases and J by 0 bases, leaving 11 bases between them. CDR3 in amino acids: CSASVSAMNTEAFF. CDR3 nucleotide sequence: TGCAGTGCTAGTGTTTCAGCGATGAACACTGAAGCTTTCTTT.

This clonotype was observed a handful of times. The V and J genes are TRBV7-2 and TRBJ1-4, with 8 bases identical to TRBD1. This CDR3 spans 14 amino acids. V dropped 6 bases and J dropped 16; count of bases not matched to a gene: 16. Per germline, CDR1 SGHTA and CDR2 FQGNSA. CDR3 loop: CASSLETGDTAGFF. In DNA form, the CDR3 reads TGTGCCAGCAGTCTCGAGACAGGGGATACGGCGGGGTTTTTT.

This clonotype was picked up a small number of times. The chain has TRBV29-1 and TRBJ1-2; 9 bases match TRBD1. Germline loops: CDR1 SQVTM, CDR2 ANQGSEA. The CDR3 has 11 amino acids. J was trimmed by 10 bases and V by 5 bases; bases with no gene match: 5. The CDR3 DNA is TGCAGCGTTCCCGGGACAGGGAACTACACCTTC. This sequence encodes CSVPGTGNYTF.

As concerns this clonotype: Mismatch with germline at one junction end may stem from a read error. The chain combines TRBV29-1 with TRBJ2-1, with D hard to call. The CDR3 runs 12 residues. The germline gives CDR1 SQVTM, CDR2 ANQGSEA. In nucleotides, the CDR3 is TGCAGCGTTGAACAGGATCGACTCGATCAGGTCTTC. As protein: CSVEQDRLDQVF.

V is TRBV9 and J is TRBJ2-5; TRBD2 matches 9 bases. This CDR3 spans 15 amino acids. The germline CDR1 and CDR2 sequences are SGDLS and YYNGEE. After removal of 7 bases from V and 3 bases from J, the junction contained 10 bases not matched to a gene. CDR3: CASARQAGGKETQYF. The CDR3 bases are TGTGCCAGCGCCAGGCAAGCGGGAGGAAAAGAGACCCAGTACTTC.

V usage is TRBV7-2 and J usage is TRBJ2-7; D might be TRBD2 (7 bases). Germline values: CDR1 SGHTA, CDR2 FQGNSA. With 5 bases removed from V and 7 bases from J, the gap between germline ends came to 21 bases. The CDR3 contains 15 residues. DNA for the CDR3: TGTGCCAGCAGCCCACTAGGGCGGGGGCATCGGGAGCAGTACTTC. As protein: CASSPLGRGHREQYF.

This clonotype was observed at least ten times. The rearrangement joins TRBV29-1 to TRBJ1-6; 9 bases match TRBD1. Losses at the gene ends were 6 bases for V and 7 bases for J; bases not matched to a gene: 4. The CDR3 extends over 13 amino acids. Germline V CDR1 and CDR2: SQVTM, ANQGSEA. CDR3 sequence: CSVQGAKNSPLHF. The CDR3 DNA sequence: TGCAGCGTACAGGGGGCGAAAAATTCACCCCTCCACTTT.

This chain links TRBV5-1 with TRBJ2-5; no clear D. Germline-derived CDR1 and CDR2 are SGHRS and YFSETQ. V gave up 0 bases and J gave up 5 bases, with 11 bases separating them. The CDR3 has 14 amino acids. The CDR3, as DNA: TGCGCCAGCAGCTTGGGCTTAATCGAGGAGACCCAGTACTTC. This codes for CASSLGLIEETQYF.

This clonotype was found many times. CDR3 sequence (DNA): TGTGCCAGCAGCTTGAGGGAGCGGGAGACCCAGTACTTC. Its translation: CASSLRERETQYF. V gene TRBV7-9 combines with J gene TRBJ2-5, with D possibly matching TRBD2 (5 bases). V gave up 3 bases and J gave up 5 bases, with 10 bases separating them. Germline V CDR1 and CDR2: SEHNR, FQNEAQ (reference sequence). The CDR3 has 13 residues.

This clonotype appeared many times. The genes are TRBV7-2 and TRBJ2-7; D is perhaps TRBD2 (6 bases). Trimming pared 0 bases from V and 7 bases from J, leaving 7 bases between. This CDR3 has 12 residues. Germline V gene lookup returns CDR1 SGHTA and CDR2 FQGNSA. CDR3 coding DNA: TGTGCCAGCAGCTTAGCGAGCGGGGAGCAGTACTTC. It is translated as CASSLASGEQYF.

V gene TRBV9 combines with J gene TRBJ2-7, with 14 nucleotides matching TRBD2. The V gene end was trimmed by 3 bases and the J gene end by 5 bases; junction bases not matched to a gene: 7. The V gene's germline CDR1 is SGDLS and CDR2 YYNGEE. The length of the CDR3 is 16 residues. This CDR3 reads CASSAEGLAGVDEQYF. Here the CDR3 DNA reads TGTGCCAGCAGCGCCGAGGGACTAGCGGGAGTAGACGAGCAGTACTTC.

In DNA form, the CDR3 reads TGTGCCAGCAGTACCTCAGACGCGTATGGCTACACCTTC. It translates to CASSTSDAYGYTF. The V call is TRBV25-1, the J call TRBJ1-2; no definite D call. CDR3 length: 13 amino acids. CDR1 is MGHDK, CDR2 SYGVNS, per germline. V dropped 5 bases and J dropped 5 bases, with 12 bases sitting between them.

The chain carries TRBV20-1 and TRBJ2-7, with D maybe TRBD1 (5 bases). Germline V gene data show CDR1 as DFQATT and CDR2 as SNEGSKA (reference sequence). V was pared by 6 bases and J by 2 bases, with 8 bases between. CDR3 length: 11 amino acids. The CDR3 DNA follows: TGCAGTGCCTTGGACACCTACGAGCAGTACTTC. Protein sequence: CSALDTYEQYF.